The clone carrying this TCR beta chain was observed many times. The antigen is not known. CDR3 length equals 17 residues. Germline-derived CDR1 and CDR2 are LGHNT and FRNRAP. Between the trimmed V and J ends, which lost 1 base and 8 bases, there was a span of 23 bases. This specimen comes from a study of CD8 T cells in ankylosing spondylitis. TCRdb itself ran the 5' RACE reads through MiXCR, one entry per CDR3 protein. The repertoire holds roughly 180,000 distinct CDR3 sequences, around a tenth seen once, with over 12% in the top ten. Study-wide points: Matched ankylosing spondylitis synovial fluid reportedly contained a significantly enriched population of disease-linked clones. What seemed typical of ankylosing spondylitis blood was a TCR beta motif built from under 10 highly homologous variants.

The TCR was taken from a female donor with ankylosing spondylitis or in good health (not recorded which). The rearrangement links TRBV12-5 to TRBJ1-2; maybe TRBD1 (6 bases). The sample taken for sequencing was blood, either unsorted or a sorted T cell fraction (not recorded which). DNA of the CDR3: TGTGCTAGTGGTTTGGCGGGGGCAGGTCGGGCAACTCAGGGCTACACCTTC. Translating gives CASGLAGAGRATQGYTF.